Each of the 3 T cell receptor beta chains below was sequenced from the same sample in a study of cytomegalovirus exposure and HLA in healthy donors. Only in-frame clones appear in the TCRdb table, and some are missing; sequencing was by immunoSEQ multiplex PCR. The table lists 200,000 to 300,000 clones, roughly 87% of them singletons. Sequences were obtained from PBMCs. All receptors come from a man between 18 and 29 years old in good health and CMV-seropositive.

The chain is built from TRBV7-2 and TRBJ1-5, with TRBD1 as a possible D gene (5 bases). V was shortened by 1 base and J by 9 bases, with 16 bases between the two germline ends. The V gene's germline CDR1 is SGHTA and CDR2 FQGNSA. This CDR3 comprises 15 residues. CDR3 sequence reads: CASSLVKSWGGPQHF. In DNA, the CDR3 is TGTGCCAGCAGCTTAGTTAAGAGTTGGGGCGGGCCCCAGCATTTT.

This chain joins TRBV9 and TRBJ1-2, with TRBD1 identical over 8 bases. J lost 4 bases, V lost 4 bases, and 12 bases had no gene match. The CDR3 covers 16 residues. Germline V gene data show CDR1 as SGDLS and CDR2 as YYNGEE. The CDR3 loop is CASSPYPPQGVYGYTF. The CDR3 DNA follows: TGTGCCAGCAGCCCCTATCCGCCACAGGGGGTCTATGGCTACACCTTC.

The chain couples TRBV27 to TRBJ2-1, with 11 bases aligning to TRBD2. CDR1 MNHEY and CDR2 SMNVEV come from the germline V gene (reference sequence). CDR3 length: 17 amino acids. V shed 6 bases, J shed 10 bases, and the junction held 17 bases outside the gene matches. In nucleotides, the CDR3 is TGTGCCAGCAGCTCTTATTGGGGGGTAGCGGGAGGGCCGGAGCAGTTCTTC. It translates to CASSSYWGVAGGPEQFF.